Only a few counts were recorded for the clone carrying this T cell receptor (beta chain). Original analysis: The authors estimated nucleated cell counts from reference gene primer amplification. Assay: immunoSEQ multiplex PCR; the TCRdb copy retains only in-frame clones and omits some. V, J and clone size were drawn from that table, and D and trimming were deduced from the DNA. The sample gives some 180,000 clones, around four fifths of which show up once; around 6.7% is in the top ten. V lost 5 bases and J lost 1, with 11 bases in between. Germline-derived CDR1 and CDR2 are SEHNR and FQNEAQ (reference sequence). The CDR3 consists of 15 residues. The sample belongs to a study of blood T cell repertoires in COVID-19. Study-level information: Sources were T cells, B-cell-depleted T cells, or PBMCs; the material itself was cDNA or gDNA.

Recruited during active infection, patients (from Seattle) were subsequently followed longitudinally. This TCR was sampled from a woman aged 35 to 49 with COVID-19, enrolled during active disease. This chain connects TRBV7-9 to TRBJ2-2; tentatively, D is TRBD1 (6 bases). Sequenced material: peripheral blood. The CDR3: CASSPQGGNTGELFF. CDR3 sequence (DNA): TGTGCCAGCAGCCCCCAAGGGGGGAACACCGGGGAGCTGTTTTTT.